This paragraph covers one T cell receptor (beta chain) sequence. Its target is not known. From germline, CDR1 is MDHEN and CDR2 SYDVKM. The length of the CDR3 is 18 residues. V dropped 6 bases and J dropped 1; count of bases not matched to a gene: 13. The data originate from a study of shared clonotypes between healthy human individuals. Study results and limitations: The study drew on few donors, limiting represented genetic and exposure-history diversity. Investigators expected sequencing depth to affect clonotype sharing among donors.

Profiled with immunoSEQ multiplex PCR; TCRdb holds only in-frame clones, not every one. This sample has around 700,000 clones, with around 73% found just once. The source of this sequence is a woman aged 30 to 39 in good health. V is TRBV28 and J is TRBJ2-2, with 8 bases lining up with TRBD2. Sequenced input: memory CD4+ T cells sorted from blood. Subset indicated: CD45RA-negative fraction. DNA for the CDR3: TGTGCCAGCAGAGTAGGACTAGCCCGAGACCGGAACACCGGGGAGCTGTTTTTT. Protein product: CASRVGLARDRNTGELFF. Variable domain in full (rest from reference TRBV28 and TRBJ2-2): DVKVTQSSRYLVKRTGEKVFLECVQDMDHENMFWYRQDPGLGLRLIYFSYDVKMKEKGDIPEGYSVSREKKERFSLILESASTNQTSMYLCASRVGLARDRNTGELFFGEGSRLTVL.